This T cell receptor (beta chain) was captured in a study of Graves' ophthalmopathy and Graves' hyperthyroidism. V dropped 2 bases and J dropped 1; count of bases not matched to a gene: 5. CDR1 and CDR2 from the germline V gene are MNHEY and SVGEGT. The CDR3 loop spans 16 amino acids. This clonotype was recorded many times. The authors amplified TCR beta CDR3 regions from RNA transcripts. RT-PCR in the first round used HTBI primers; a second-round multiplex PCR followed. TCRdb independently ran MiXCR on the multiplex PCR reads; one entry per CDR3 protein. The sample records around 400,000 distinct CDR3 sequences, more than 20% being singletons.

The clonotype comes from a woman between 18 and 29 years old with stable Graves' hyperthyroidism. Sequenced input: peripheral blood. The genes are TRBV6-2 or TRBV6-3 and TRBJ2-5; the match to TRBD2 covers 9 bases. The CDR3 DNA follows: TGTGCCAGCAGTTACGGTAGCGGGAGAGGCCAAGAGACCCAGTACTTC. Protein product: CASSYGSGRGQETQYF.